The rows below give T cell receptor beta chains drawn from one sample of a study of shared clonotypes between healthy human individuals. Assay: immunoSEQ multiplex PCR; the TCRdb copy retains only in-frame clones and omits some. This table holds 450,000 to 500,000 clones, roughly 85% found once. The sequenced sample was PBMCs. Every receptor here comes from a woman aged 40 to 49 in good health. Some clones in this sample may be carry-over from other donors' samples. CDR3s include the opening cysteine and the closing phenylalanine or tryptophan. D genes are given only for firm matches. The listing skips clone size in some rows; elsewhere it reads once, few, many or a size class.

clone size: few; J gene: TRBJ2-5; V gene: TRBV27; D gene: TRBD2; CDR3 DNA: TGTGCCAGCAGCCCGCTTCGGACTAGCGACCTCAGGGAGACCCAGTACTTC; CDR3 protein: CASSPLRTSDLRETQYF
clone size: once; J gene: TRBJ2-2; V gene: TRBV7-3; D gene: .; CDR3 DNA: TGTGCCAGCAGCTCTGGGACAACCTCGGGCGGGGAGCTGTTTTTT; CDR3 protein: CASSSGTTSGGELFF
clone size: once; J gene: TRBJ1-6; V gene: TRBV9; D gene: TRBD1; CDR3 DNA: TGTGCCAGCAGCGCCCAACAGGGGGCGACGGGTTCACCCCTCCACTTT; CDR3 protein: CASSAQQGATGSPLHF
clone size: many; J gene: TRBJ2-2; V gene: TRBV4-2; D gene: .; CDR3 DNA: TGTGCCAGCAGCCAAGGGATGGCTTCGGGGGAGCTGTTTTTT; CDR3 protein: CASSQGMASGELFF
clone size: once; J gene: TRBJ2-7; V gene: TRBV18; D gene: TRBD2; CDR3 DNA: TGTGCCAGCTCACCCCCTCAGACTAGCGGGAGCTACGAGCAGTACTTC; CDR3 protein: CASSPPQTSGSYEQYF
clone size: .; J gene: TRBJ2-2; V gene: TRBV5-6; D gene: .; CDR3 DNA: TGTGCCAGCAGCTTGGGAAACACCGGGGAGCTGTTTTTT; CDR3 protein: CASSLGNTGELFF
clone size: .; J gene: TRBJ2-7; V gene: TRBV6-5; D gene: TRBD1; CDR3 DNA: TGTGCCAGCAGTCGACAGGGGTCCTACGAGCAGTACTTC; CDR3 protein: CASSRQGSYEQYF
clone size: few; J gene: TRBJ2-7; V gene: TRBV30; D gene: TRBD2; CDR3 DNA: TGTGCCTGGACAGCGGGAGGGGTGGGAGAGCAGTACTTC; CDR3 protein: CAWTAGGVGEQYF
clone size: .; J gene: TRBJ1-2; V gene: TRBV6-4; D gene: TRBD1; CDR3 DNA: TGTGCCAGCAGTAAGGACAGGGCTCATAACTATGGCTACACCTTC; CDR3 protein: CASSKDRAHNYGYTF
clone size: .; J gene: TRBJ2-7; V gene: TRBV4-2; D gene: .; CDR3 DNA: TGTGCCAGCAGTAGCACCTACGAGCAGTACTTC; CDR3 protein: CASSSTYEQYF
clone size: .; J gene: TRBJ1-3; V gene: TRBV4-2; D gene: TRBD1; CDR3 DNA: TGTGCCAGCAGCCCCGGGACAGGGTATGAAAACACCATATATTTT; CDR3 protein: CASSPGTGYENTIYF
clone size: .; J gene: TRBJ2-1; V gene: TRBV7-6; D gene: TRBD2; CDR3 DNA: TGTGCCAGCAGCTTAGGGACTAGCGGGAGGAGTAATGAGCAGTTCTTC; CDR3 protein: CASSLGTSGRSNEQFF
clone size: .; J gene: TRBJ2-1; V gene: TRBV19; D gene: .; CDR3 DNA: TGTGCCAGTAGTATTGGCCCTGCCAACAATGAGCAGTTCTTC; CDR3 protein: CASSIGPANNEQFF
clone size: .; J gene: TRBJ1-5; V gene: TRBV19; D gene: .; CDR3 DNA: TGTGCCAGTGAAAGTTTTCTCGGCCAGCCCCAGCATTTT; CDR3 protein: CASESFLGQPQHF
clone size: .; J gene: TRBJ2-1; V gene: TRBV5-4; D gene: .; CDR3 DNA: TGTGCCAGCAGTGGAGGGGGGGGTTCCTACAATGAGCAGTTCTTC; CDR3 protein: CASSGGGGSYNEQFF
clone size: once; J gene: TRBJ1-1; V gene: TRBV18; D gene: .; CDR3 DNA: TGTGCCAGCTCGCCGTCAGGGAACACTGAAGCTTTCTTT; CDR3 protein: CASSPSGNTEAFF
clone size: .; J gene: TRBJ2-7; V gene: TRBV2; D gene: TRBD2; CDR3 DNA: TGTGCCAGCAGTGAAGTTTCCGGGGGGGAGCAGTACTTC; CDR3 protein: CASSEVSGGEQYF
clone size: .; J gene: TRBJ1-5; V gene: TRBV7-8; D gene: TRBD1; CDR3 DNA: TGTGCCAGCAGCCTAGACAGGGGTAATCAGCCCCAGCATTTT; CDR3 protein: CASSLDRGNQPQHF
clone size: .; J gene: TRBJ2-1; V gene: TRBV7-7; D gene: TRBD1; CDR3 DNA: TGTGCTAGCAGCTCGGGACAGTACAATGAGCAGTTCTTC; CDR3 protein: CASSSGQYNEQFF
clone size: .; J gene: TRBJ2-1; V gene: TRBV6-1; D gene: TRBD1; CDR3 DNA: TGTGCCAGCAGTGAGCGCGGGCAGGGGGCTGAGCAGTTCTTC; CDR3 protein: CASSERGQGAEQFF
clone size: .; J gene: TRBJ2-1; V gene: TRBV7-8; D gene: .; CDR3 DNA: TGTGCCAGCAGCTTAGGGACACCTCCCTACAATGAGCAGTTCTTC; CDR3 protein: CASSLGTPPYNEQFF
clone size: .; J gene: TRBJ2-5; V gene: TRBV29-1; D gene: TRBD1; CDR3 DNA: TGCAGCGTTTTCAGGGGGCTGGGGGAGACCCAGTACTTC; CDR3 protein: CSVFRGLGETQYF
clone size: .; J gene: TRBJ1-1; V gene: TRBV4-1; D gene: .; CDR3 DNA: TGCGCCAGCAGCTTGTACGTTGGGATGAACACTGAAGCTTTCTTT; CDR3 protein: CASSLYVGMNTEAFF
clone size: .; J gene: TRBJ1-6; V gene: TRBV4-1; D gene: TRBD1; CDR3 DNA: TGCGCCAGCAGATCGGGGGTTGACAGGGAAAATTCACCCCTCCACTTT; CDR3 protein: CASRSGVDRENSPLHF
clone size: .; J gene: TRBJ1-5; V gene: TRBV9; D gene: .; CDR3 DNA: TGTGCCAGCAGCGCCTCCGGAGGGCCCCAGCATTTT; CDR3 protein: CASSASGGPQHF
clone size: .; J gene: TRBJ1-4; V gene: TRBV30; D gene: .; CDR3 DNA: TGTGCCTGGGGGGCAACTAATGAAAAACTGTTTTTT; CDR3 protein: CAWGATNEKLFF
clone size: .; J gene: TRBJ2-3; V gene: TRBV5-4; D gene: .; CDR3 DNA: TGTGCCAGCAGCTTGGCTCCGGGAAGCACAGATACGCAGTATTTT; CDR3 protein: CASSLAPGSTDTQYF
clone size: .; J gene: TRBJ2-5; V gene: TRBV13; D gene: TRBD2; CDR3 DNA: TGTGCCAGCAGTAGAAGACTAGAGGGACTAGCGGGAAGGGGAGAGACCCAGTACTTC; CDR3 protein: CASSRRLEGLAGRGETQYF
clone size: .; J gene: TRBJ1-5; V gene: TRBV19; D gene: .; CDR3 DNA: TGTGCCAGTAGTATATTGGCAGGGGATCAGCCCCAGCATTTT; CDR3 protein: CASSILAGDQPQHF
clone size: once; J gene: TRBJ1-1; V gene: TRBV5-1; D gene: .; CDR3 DNA: TGCGCCAGCAGCGTCTCGACAGGTACCGAAGCTTTCTTT; CDR3 protein: CASSVSTGTEAFF
clone size: .; J gene: TRBJ2-7; V gene: TRBV28; D gene: .; CDR3 DNA: TGTGCCAGCAGTCCTGGGGACCGAATCGAGCAGTACTTC; CDR3 protein: CASSPGDRIEQYF
clone size: .; J gene: TRBJ2-7; V gene: TRBV25-1; D gene: TRBD2; CDR3 DNA: TGTGCCAGCAGTGACCCAAGCGGGAGAGGTGACGAGCAGTACTTC; CDR3 protein: CASSDPSGRGDEQYF
clone size: few; J gene: TRBJ1-1; V gene: TRBV6-1; D gene: .; CDR3 DNA: TGTGCCAGCAGCCTCGACAGTGCGACGCGAGCTTTCTTT; CDR3 protein: CASSLDSATRAFF
clone size: .; J gene: TRBJ2-7; V gene: TRBV7-8; D gene: TRBD2; CDR3 DNA: TGTGCCAGCAGCTTAGGGGCTAGCGGGACCGAGCAGTACTTC; CDR3 protein: CASSLGASGTEQYF
clone size: once; J gene: TRBJ2-2; V gene: TRBV19; D gene: TRBD1; CDR3 DNA: TGTGCCAGTAGTATTGGTGGGGCAGGGGGCTTACTCCCGAACACCGGGGAGCTGTTTTTT; CDR3 protein: CASSIGGAGGLLPNTGELFF
clone size: .; J gene: TRBJ1-2; V gene: TRBV7-9; D gene: TRBD1; CDR3 DNA: TGTGCCTGCCGGGACAGGGATAACTATGGCTACACCTTC; CDR3 protein: CACRDRDNYGYTF
clone size: few; J gene: TRBJ2-7; V gene: TRBV30; D gene: TRBD2; CDR3 DNA: TGTGCCTGGAGTTGGCTAGCGGGGACCTACGAGCAGTACTTC; CDR3 protein: CAWSWLAGTYEQYF
clone size: few; J gene: TRBJ1-3; V gene: TRBV6-1; D gene: .; CDR3 DNA: TGTGCCAGCAGTGAGTGGCCCGACTCTGGAAACACCATATATTTT; CDR3 protein: CASSEWPDSGNTIYF
clone size: .; J gene: TRBJ1-1; V gene: TRBV2; D gene: TRBD1; CDR3 DNA: TGTGCCAGCAGTCCGGGACAGCTGAACACTGAAGCTTTCTTT; CDR3 protein: CASSPGQLNTEAFF
clone size: .; J gene: TRBJ2-3; V gene: TRBV5-1; D gene: TRBD2; CDR3 DNA: TGCGCCAGCAGCCCCCGTTTCGGGGGGAGGAGGACAGATACGCAGTATTTT; CDR3 protein: CASSPRFGGRRTDTQYF
clone size: many; J gene: TRBJ2-1; V gene: TRBV6-6; D gene: .; CDR3 DNA: TGTGCCAGCAGTTACTCTCGACTGGACAATGAGCAGTTCTTC; CDR3 protein: CASSYSRLDNEQFF
clone size: .; J gene: TRBJ2-7; V gene: TRBV2; D gene: TRBD1; CDR3 DNA: TGTGCCAGCGGCGCCATTCCAGGGGGTGGATCCGAGCAGTACTTC; CDR3 protein: CASGAIPGGGSEQYF
clone size: .; J gene: TRBJ1-5; V gene: TRBV19; D gene: .; CDR3 DNA: TGTGCCAGTAGTCTTACAAGATCCAATCAGCCCCAGCATTTT; CDR3 protein: CASSLTRSNQPQHF
clone size: .; J gene: TRBJ1-4; V gene: TRBV5-1; D gene: .; CDR3 DNA: TGCGCCAGCAGCCCGACAGCATCTAATGAAAAACTGTTTTTT; CDR3 protein: CASSPTASNEKLFF
clone size: .; J gene: TRBJ2-1; V gene: TRBV7-9; D gene: TRBD2; CDR3 DNA: TGTGCCAGCAGCTTGCCTAGCGGGAGTTACAATGAGCAGTTCTTC; CDR3 protein: CASSLPSGSYNEQFF
clone size: .; J gene: TRBJ2-3; V gene: TRBV2; D gene: .; CDR3 DNA: TGTGCCAGCCGCCGGGAGGGGGCCTTTAGCACAGATACGCAGTATTTT; CDR3 protein: CASRREGAFSTDTQYF
clone size: .; J gene: TRBJ1-4; V gene: TRBV27; D gene: .; CDR3 DNA: TGTGCCAGCAGTTTTTCGTGGGGCGAGGGTGAAAAACTGTTTTTT; CDR3 protein: CASSFSWGEGEKLFF
clone size: once; J gene: TRBJ2-2; V gene: TRBV9; D gene: .; CDR3 DNA: TGTGCCAGCAGCGTTCTGACAGGGAACACCGGGGAGCTGTTTTTT; CDR3 protein: CASSVLTGNTGELFF
clone size: many; J gene: TRBJ1-2; V gene: TRBV4-3; D gene: .; CDR3 DNA: TGCGCCAGCAGCCAAGTTCTAGCAGGGCGAGGCTACACCTTC; CDR3 protein: CASSQVLAGRGYTF
clone size: .; J gene: TRBJ2-2; V gene: TRBV15; D gene: .; CDR3 DNA: TGTGCCACCAGCAGAGTGGGACTCTTAGGGACCGGGGAGCTGTTTTTT; CDR3 protein: CATSRVGLLGTGELFF
clone size: .; J gene: TRBJ2-7; V gene: TRBV5-1; D gene: TRBD1; CDR3 DNA: TGCGCCAGCAGCTCAATACAGGGGGTATCTAGGGAGCAGTACTTC; CDR3 protein: CASSSIQGVSREQYF
clone size: .; J gene: TRBJ2-3; V gene: TRBV29-1; D gene: .; CDR3 DNA: TGCAGCGTAGAGTCGGATACGCAGTATTTT; CDR3 protein: CSVESDTQYF
clone size: once; J gene: TRBJ1-2; V gene: TRBV6-6; D gene: .; CDR3 DNA: TGTGCCAGCAGTGCTACCGAGACTAACTATGGCTACACCTTC; CDR3 protein: CASSATETNYGYTF